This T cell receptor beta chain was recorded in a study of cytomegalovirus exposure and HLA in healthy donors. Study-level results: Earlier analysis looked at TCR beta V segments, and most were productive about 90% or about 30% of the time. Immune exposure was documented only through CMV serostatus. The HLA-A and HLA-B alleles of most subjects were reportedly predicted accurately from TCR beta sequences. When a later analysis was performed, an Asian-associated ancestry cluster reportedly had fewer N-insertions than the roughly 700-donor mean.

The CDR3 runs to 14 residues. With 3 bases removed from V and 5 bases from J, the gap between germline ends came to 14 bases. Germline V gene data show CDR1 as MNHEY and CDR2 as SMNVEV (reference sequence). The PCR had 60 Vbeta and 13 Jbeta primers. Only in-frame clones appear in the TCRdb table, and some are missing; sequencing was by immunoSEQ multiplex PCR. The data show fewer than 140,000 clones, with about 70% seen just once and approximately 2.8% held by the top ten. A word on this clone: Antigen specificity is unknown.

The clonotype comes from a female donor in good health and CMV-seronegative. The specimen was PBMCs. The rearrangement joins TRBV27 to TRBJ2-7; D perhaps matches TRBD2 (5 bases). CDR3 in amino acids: CASSFSSRRDEQYF. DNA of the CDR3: TGTGCCAGCAGTTTTTCGTCCAGGCGGGACGAGCAGTACTTC.